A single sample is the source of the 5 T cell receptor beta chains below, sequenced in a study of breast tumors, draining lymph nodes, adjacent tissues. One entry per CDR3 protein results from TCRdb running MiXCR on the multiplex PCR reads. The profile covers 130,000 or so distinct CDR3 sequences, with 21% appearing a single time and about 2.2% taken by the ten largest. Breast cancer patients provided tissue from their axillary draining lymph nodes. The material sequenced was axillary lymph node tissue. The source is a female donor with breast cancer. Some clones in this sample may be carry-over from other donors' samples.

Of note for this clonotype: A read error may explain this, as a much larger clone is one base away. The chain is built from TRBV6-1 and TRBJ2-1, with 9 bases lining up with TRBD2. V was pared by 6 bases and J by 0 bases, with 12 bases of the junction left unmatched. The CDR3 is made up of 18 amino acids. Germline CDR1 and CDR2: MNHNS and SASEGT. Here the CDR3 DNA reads TGTGCCAGCAGGCTTACCGGGACTAGCAGGAGCTCCTACAATGAGCAGTTCTTC. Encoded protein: CASRLTGTSRSSYNEQFF.

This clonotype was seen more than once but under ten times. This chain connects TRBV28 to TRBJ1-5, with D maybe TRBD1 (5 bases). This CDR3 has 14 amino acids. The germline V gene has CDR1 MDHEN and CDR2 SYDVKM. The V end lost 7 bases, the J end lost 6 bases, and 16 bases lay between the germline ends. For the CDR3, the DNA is TGTGCCAGCACCTCCTGGGGCCCCGGTCAGCCCCAGCATTTT. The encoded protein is CASTSWGPGQPQHF.

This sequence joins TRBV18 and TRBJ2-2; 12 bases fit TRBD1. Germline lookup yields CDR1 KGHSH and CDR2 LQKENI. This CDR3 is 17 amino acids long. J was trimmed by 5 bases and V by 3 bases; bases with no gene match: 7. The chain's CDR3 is CASSPRDRGPSTGELFF. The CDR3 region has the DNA TGTGCCAGCTCACCCCGGGACAGGGGGCCGTCGACCGGGGAGCTGTTTTTT.

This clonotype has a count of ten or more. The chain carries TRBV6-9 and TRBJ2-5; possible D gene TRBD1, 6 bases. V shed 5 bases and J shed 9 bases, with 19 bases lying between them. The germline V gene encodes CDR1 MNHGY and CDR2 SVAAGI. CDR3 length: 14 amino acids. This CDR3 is CASSHKATGLPQYF. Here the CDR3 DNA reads TGTGCCAGCAGTCACAAGGCTACAGGGTTGCCCCAGTACTTC.

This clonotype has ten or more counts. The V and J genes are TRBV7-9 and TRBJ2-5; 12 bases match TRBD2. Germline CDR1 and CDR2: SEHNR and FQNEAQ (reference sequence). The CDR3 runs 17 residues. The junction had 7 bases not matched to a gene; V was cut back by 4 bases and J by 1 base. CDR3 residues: CASSYRPSGRAQETQYF. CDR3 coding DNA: TGTGCCAGCAGCTACAGACCTAGCGGGAGGGCCCAAGAGACCCAGTACTTC. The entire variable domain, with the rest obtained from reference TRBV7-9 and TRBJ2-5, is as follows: DTGVSQNPRHKITKRGQNVTFRCDPISEHNRLYWYRQTLGQGPEFLTYFQNEAQLEKSRLLSDRFSAERPKGSFSTLEIQRTEQGDSAMYLCASSYRPSGRAQETQYFGPGTRLLVL.